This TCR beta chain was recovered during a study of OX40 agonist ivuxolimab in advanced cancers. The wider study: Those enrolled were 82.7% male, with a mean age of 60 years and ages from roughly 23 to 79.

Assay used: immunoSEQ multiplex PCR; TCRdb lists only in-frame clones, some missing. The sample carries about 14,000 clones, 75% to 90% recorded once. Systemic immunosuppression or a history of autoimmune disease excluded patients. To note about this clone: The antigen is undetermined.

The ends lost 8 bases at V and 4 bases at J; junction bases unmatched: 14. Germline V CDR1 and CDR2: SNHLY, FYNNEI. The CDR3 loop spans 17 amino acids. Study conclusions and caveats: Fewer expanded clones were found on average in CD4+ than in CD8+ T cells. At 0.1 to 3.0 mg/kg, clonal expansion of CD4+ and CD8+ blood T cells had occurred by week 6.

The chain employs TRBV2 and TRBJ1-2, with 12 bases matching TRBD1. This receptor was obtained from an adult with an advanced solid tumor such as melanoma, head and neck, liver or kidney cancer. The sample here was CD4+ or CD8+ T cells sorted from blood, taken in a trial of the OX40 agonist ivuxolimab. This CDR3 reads CASPTSGTGGKIYGYTF. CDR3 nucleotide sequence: TGTGCCAGCCCGACCTCCGGGACAGGGGGCAAGATCTATGGCTACACCTTC. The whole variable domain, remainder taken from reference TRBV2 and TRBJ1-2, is EPEVTQTPSHQVTQMGQEVILRCVPISNHLYFYWYRQILGQKVEFLVSFYNNEISEKSEIFDDQFSVERPDGSNFTLKIRSTKLEDSAMYFCASPTSGTGGKIYGYTFGSGTRLTVV.